The rows below give T cell receptor beta chains drawn from one sample of a study of blood T cell repertoires in COVID-19. Sequencing was performed with immunoSEQ multiplex PCR; in TCRdb, only in-frame clones are kept and a portion is missing. The table has some 250,000 clones, around 83% seen once; the top ten hold roughly a tenth. The source material was peripheral blood. The receptors originated from a woman aged 80 or over with acute or convalescent COVID-19. CDR3s include the opening cysteine and the closing phenylalanine or tryptophan. The D gene is left open where the match is weak. Expanded clones get a size class; other rows say once, few or many, or leave the size out.

v_gene: TRBV6-5; d_gene: TRBD1; j_gene: TRBJ1-6; abundance: -; CDR3aa: CASSYLGTGNSPLHF; CDR3nt: TGTGCCAGCAGTTACCTTGGGACAGGGAATTCACCCCTCCACTTT
v_gene: TRBV4-1; d_gene: -; j_gene: TRBJ2-7; abundance: -; CDR3aa: CASSQYRDTLEQYF; CDR3nt: TGCGCCAGCAGCCAGTACCGGGACACGCTAGAGCAGTACTTC
v_gene: TRBV2; d_gene: -; j_gene: TRBJ2-5; abundance: -; CDR3aa: CASRVQVPQETQYF; CDR3nt: TGTGCCAGCAGGGTTCAGGTTCCTCAAGAGACCCAGTACTTC
v_gene: TRBV7-2; d_gene: TRBD1; j_gene: TRBJ1-5; abundance: few; CDR3aa: CASSDTNRGQWAQHF; CDR3nt: TGTGCCAGCAGCGATACAAACCGGGGACAGTGGGCCCAGCATTTT
v_gene: TRBV12-3/TRBV12-4; d_gene: -; j_gene: TRBJ2-1; abundance: -; CDR3aa: CASRSQDYNEQFF; CDR3nt: TGTGCCAGCAGGTCACAGGATTACAATGAGCAGTTCTTC
v_gene: TRBV10-1; d_gene: TRBD1; j_gene: TRBJ1-2; abundance: -; CDR3aa: CASSEPNRGRNYGYTF; CDR3nt: TGCGCCAGCAGTGAGCCCAACAGGGGACGCAACTATGGCTACACCTTC
v_gene: TRBV30; d_gene: TRBD2; j_gene: TRBJ2-1; abundance: -; CDR3aa: CARSGGAYNEQFF; CDR3nt: TGTGCCCGTAGCGGGGGGGCCTACAATGAGCAGTTCTTC
v_gene: TRBV7-7; d_gene: -; j_gene: TRBJ2-1; abundance: once; CDR3aa: CASSLSPGTLYNEQFF; CDR3nt: TGTGCTAGCAGCTTGAGCCCGGGAACACTCTACAATGAGCAGTTCTTC
v_gene: TRBV2; d_gene: TRBD1; j_gene: TRBJ1-5; abundance: -; CDR3aa: CASSSPRQGSNQPQHF; CDR3nt: TGTGCCAGCAGTTCCCCCCGACAGGGTAGCAATCAGCCCCAGCATTTT
v_gene: TRBV19; d_gene: -; j_gene: TRBJ1-1; abundance: -; CDR3aa: CASRGQTNTEAFF; CDR3nt: TGTGCCAGTAGGGGGCAGACGAACACTGAAGCTTTCTTT
v_gene: TRBV5-1; d_gene: -; j_gene: TRBJ2-5; abundance: -; CDR3aa: CASSLMGTLPPETQYF; CDR3nt: TGCGCCAGCAGCTTGATGGGGACACTGCCGCCAGAGACCCAGTACTTC
v_gene: TRBV19; d_gene: -; j_gene: TRBJ1-4; abundance: once; CDR3aa: CASSTRQNNNEKLFF; CDR3nt: TGTGCCAGTAGTACAAGACAAAACAACAATGAAAAACTGTTTTTT
v_gene: TRBV4-1; d_gene: -; j_gene: TRBJ1-6; abundance: -; CDR3aa: CASSQDSRDYSPLHF; CDR3nt: TGCGCCAGCAGCCAAGATTCGCGGGACTATTCACCCCTCCACTTT
v_gene: TRBV7-6; d_gene: TRBD1; j_gene: TRBJ1-4; abundance: -; CDR3aa: CASSLAGWDRSEKLFF; CDR3nt: TGTGCCAGCAGCTTAGCAGGATGGGACAGAAGTGAAAAACTGTTTTTT
v_gene: TRBV15; d_gene: -; j_gene: TRBJ2-5; abundance: few; CDR3aa: CATSPGLRETQYF; CDR3nt: TGTGCCACCAGCCCCGGGTTGAGGGAGACCCAGTACTTC
v_gene: TRBV21-1; d_gene: -; j_gene: TRBJ2-5; abundance: -; CDR3aa: CASQDGSSRSKTQYF; CDR3nt: TGTGCCAGCCAGGATGGCAGCAGTCGTTCCAAGACCCAGTACTTC
v_gene: TRBV5-1; d_gene: TRBD1; j_gene: TRBJ2-7; abundance: -; CDR3aa: CASSSGQGASKYF; CDR3nt: TGCGCCAGCAGCTCGGGACAGGGGGCCAGTAAGTACTTC
v_gene: TRBV30; d_gene: -; j_gene: TRBJ1-2; abundance: -; CDR3aa: CAWTEDTYGYTF; CDR3nt: TGTGCCTGGACAGAAGACACCTATGGCTACACCTTC
v_gene: TRBV5-8; d_gene: -; j_gene: TRBJ1-5; abundance: few; CDR3aa: CASSPFGSSQPQHF; CDR3nt: TGTGCCAGCAGCCCCTTCGGGTCTTCGCAGCCCCAGCATTTT
v_gene: TRBV10-2; d_gene: -; j_gene: TRBJ1-2; abundance: -; CDR3aa: CATSGGNSGYTF; CDR3nt: TGCGCCACCTCCGGAGGGAACTCTGGCTACACCTTC
v_gene: TRBV11-3; d_gene: TRBD2; j_gene: TRBJ2-2; abundance: -; CDR3aa: CASSPRGGKNTGELFF; CDR3nt: TGTGCCAGCAGCCCCCGGGGGGGCAAGAACACCGGGGAGCTGTTTTTT
v_gene: TRBV29-1; d_gene: TRBD1; j_gene: TRBJ2-5; abundance: -; CDR3aa: CSVGGTGSYQETQYF; CDR3nt: TGCAGCGTTGGGGGGACAGGGTCGTACCAAGAGACCCAGTACTTC
v_gene: TRBV28; d_gene: TRBD2; j_gene: TRBJ2-1; abundance: few; CDR3aa: CASSLWASGGNEQFF; CDR3nt: TGTGCCAGCAGTTTATGGGCTAGCGGTGGGAATGAGCAGTTCTTC
v_gene: TRBV3-1/TRBV3-2; d_gene: -; j_gene: TRBJ1-2; abundance: once; CDR3aa: CASSQWGLRAEGYTF; CDR3nt: TGTGCCAGCAGCCAATGGGGCCTTCGGGCGGAGGGCTACACCTTC
v_gene: TRBV5-4; d_gene: -; j_gene: TRBJ2-5; abundance: -; CDR3aa: CASSPINREETQYF; CDR3nt: TGTGCCAGCAGCCCAATAAACAGGGAAGAGACCCAGTACTTC
v_gene: TRBV6-5; d_gene: -; j_gene: TRBJ2-7; abundance: few; CDR3aa: CASSYRGTHEQYF; CDR3nt: TGTGCCAGCAGTTACCGGGGGACCCACGAGCAGTACTTC
v_gene: TRBV30; d_gene: -; j_gene: TRBJ1-3; abundance: -; CDR3aa: CAWSATAGNTIYF; CDR3nt: TGTGCCTGGAGTGCGACAGCGGGAAACACCATATATTTT
v_gene: TRBV18; d_gene: TRBD2; j_gene: TRBJ2-7; abundance: -; CDR3aa: CASSPAAGGVYEQYF; CDR3nt: TGTGCCAGCTCACCAGCGGCGGGGGGGGTTTACGAGCAGTACTTC
v_gene: TRBV9; d_gene: -; j_gene: TRBJ1-1; abundance: -; CDR3aa: CASSVSPEHTEAFF; CDR3nt: TGTGCCAGCAGCGTAAGTCCGGAGCACACTGAAGCTTTCTTT
v_gene: TRBV3-1/TRBV3-2; d_gene: -; j_gene: TRBJ2-3; abundance: -; CDR3aa: CASSNRGGQDTDTQYF; CDR3nt: TGTGCCAGCAGCAATCGCGGGGGACAGGACACAGATACGCAGTATTTT
v_gene: TRBV19; d_gene: TRBD1; j_gene: TRBJ1-6; abundance: -; CDR3aa: CASSRTGAFDSPLHF; CDR3nt: TGTGCCAGTAGTAGGACAGGGGCCTTTGATTCACCCCTCCACTTT
v_gene: TRBV19; d_gene: -; j_gene: TRBJ1-6; abundance: once; CDR3aa: CASTLEGRGRSPLHF; CDR3nt: TGTGCCAGTACGCTGGAGGGAAGAGGGAGATCACCCCTCCACTTT
v_gene: TRBV12-5; d_gene: TRBD1; j_gene: TRBJ2-7; abundance: once; CDR3aa: CASGLVLGTGFYEQYF; CDR3nt: TGTGCTAGTGGTTTGGTCCTCGGGACAGGATTCTACGAGCAGTACTTC
v_gene: TRBV6-6; d_gene: TRBD1; j_gene: TRBJ1-3; abundance: once; CDR3aa: CASSPYQGQGTGNTIYF; CDR3nt: TGTGCCAGCAGTCCCTACCAAGGACAGGGGACAGGAAACACCATATATTTT
v_gene: TRBV11-3; d_gene: -; j_gene: TRBJ2-1; abundance: -; CDR3aa: CASSSRGALEQFF; CDR3nt: TGTGCCAGCAGCTCTCGGGGGGCGCTTGAGCAGTTCTTC
v_gene: TRBV3-1/TRBV3-2; d_gene: TRBD1; j_gene: TRBJ1-3; abundance: few; CDR3aa: CASSQGPGGSGNTIYF; CDR3nt: TGTGCCAGCAGCCAAGGGCCAGGGGGTTCAGGCAACACCATATATTTT
v_gene: TRBV11-2; d_gene: -; j_gene: TRBJ1-5; abundance: -; CDR3aa: CASSQSNQPQHF; CDR3nt: TGTGCCAGCAGTCAGAGCAATCAGCCCCAGCATTTT
v_gene: TRBV28; d_gene: -; j_gene: TRBJ2-7; abundance: -; CDR3aa: CASLGDSLYEQYF; CDR3nt: TGTGCCAGCCTCGGTGACAGCCTCTACGAGCAGTACTTC
v_gene: TRBV30; d_gene: -; j_gene: TRBJ1-3; abundance: -; CDR3aa: CAWSVRTDARFGNTIYF; CDR3nt: TGTGCCTGGAGTGTACGCACAGATGCCCGTTTTGGAAACACCATATATTTT
v_gene: TRBV3-1/TRBV3-2; d_gene: -; j_gene: TRBJ1-5; abundance: -; CDR3aa: CASSQAQQNNQPQHF; CDR3nt: TGTGCCAGCAGCCAAGCTCAACAGAACAATCAGCCCCAGCATTTT
v_gene: TRBV4-1; d_gene: -; j_gene: TRBJ2-3; abundance: -; CDR3aa: CASSQERSTSGDTQYF; CDR3nt: TGCGCCAGCAGCCAAGAAAGGAGTACTTCCGGAGATACGCAGTATTTT
v_gene: TRBV5-6; d_gene: -; j_gene: TRBJ1-5; abundance: -; CDR3aa: CASSPSTAAGSNQPQHF; CDR3nt: TGTGCCAGCAGCCCCTCCACTGCGGCGGGGAGCAATCAGCCCCAGCATTTT
v_gene: TRBV4-1; d_gene: -; j_gene: TRBJ2-5; abundance: -; CDR3aa: CASSPNFAGIVETQYF; CDR3nt: TGCGCCAGCAGCCCCAATTTTGCGGGGATTGTCGAGACCCAGTACTTC
v_gene: TRBV11-2; d_gene: -; j_gene: TRBJ1-2; abundance: -; CDR3aa: CASRPGGANYGYTF; CDR3nt: TGTGCCAGCAGGCCCGGGGGGGCAAACTATGGCTACACCTTC
v_gene: TRBV2; d_gene: TRBD1; j_gene: TRBJ2-5; abundance: once; CDR3aa: CASSRGLRETQYF; CDR3nt: TGTGCCAGCTCAAGGGGGCTGAGGGAGACCCAGTACTTC
v_gene: TRBV18; d_gene: TRBD1; j_gene: TRBJ2-3; abundance: -; CDR3aa: CASSPRTGSNLGTDTQYF; CDR3nt: TGTGCCAGCTCACCCAGGACAGGGTCCAACTTAGGCACAGATACGCAGTATTTT
v_gene: TRBV7-3; d_gene: -; j_gene: TRBJ2-2; abundance: -; CDR3aa: CASTSEGSGELFF; CDR3nt: TGTGCCAGCACTTCGGAGGGATCCGGGGAGCTGTTTTTT
v_gene: TRBV6-6; d_gene: -; j_gene: TRBJ1-2; abundance: -; CDR3aa: CASNQQGLYGYTF; CDR3nt: TGTGCCAGCAACCAACAGGGTCTCTATGGCTACACCTTC
v_gene: TRBV24-1; d_gene: TRBD2; j_gene: TRBJ2-3; abundance: -; CDR3aa: CATSAPELAGNTQYF; CDR3nt: TGTGCCACCAGTGCCCCGGAACTAGCGGGGAATACGCAGTATTTT
v_gene: TRBV3-1/TRBV3-2; d_gene: -; j_gene: TRBJ2-7; abundance: -; CDR3aa: CASSQGWTLYEQYF; CDR3nt: TGTGCCAGCAGCCAAGGATGGACTCTCTACGAGCAGTACTTC
v_gene: TRBV2; d_gene: TRBD1; j_gene: TRBJ1-5; abundance: -; CDR3aa: CASSKDRVQPQHF; CDR3nt: TGTGCCAGCAGTAAGGACAGGGTCCAGCCCCAGCATTTT
v_gene: TRBV30; d_gene: TRBD1; j_gene: TRBJ2-7; abundance: -; CDR3aa: CAWSPLDRGPYEQYF; CDR3nt: TGTGCCTGGAGCCCCCTCGACAGGGGACCCTACGAGCAGTACTTC
v_gene: TRBV10-3; d_gene: TRBD2; j_gene: TRBJ2-3; abundance: -; CDR3aa: CAISGLTSGDTDTQYF; CDR3nt: TGTGCCATCAGTGGTCTGACTAGCGGGGACACAGATACGCAGTATTTT
v_gene: TRBV5-1; d_gene: -; j_gene: TRBJ2-3; abundance: -; CDR3aa: CASSLMQSTDTQYF; CDR3nt: TGCGCCAGCAGCTTGATGCAGAGCACAGATACGCAGTATTTT